This T cell receptor beta chain was found in a study of blood T cell repertoires in COVID-19. About the research overall: Italy, Spain and the United States were the sources of the convalescent and acute COVID-19 samples.

Authors' analysis steps: Reference gene primer amplification yielded estimated nucleated cell counts. Assay: immunoSEQ multiplex PCR; the TCRdb copy retains only in-frame clones and omits some. V and J calls plus clone size are reproduced from that table; the DNA served to infer D and trimming. The sample includes around 200,000 clones, 80% to 85% seen only once; the top ten take approximately 4.8%. CDR1 and CDR2 from the germline V gene are SGHKS and YYEKEE (reference sequence). This CDR3 comprises 14 residues. V shed 0 bases and J shed 6 bases, with 9 bases lying between them. Sequencing input: peripheral blood. The clonotype originates from a man aged 50 to 59 with active or convalescent COVID-19. V is TRBV5-5 and J is TRBJ2-2; D gene ambiguous. The CDR3 sequence: CASSLDEHAGELFF. CDR3 coding DNA: TGTGCCAGCAGCTTGGATGAGCATGCCGGGGAGCTGTTTTTT.